This TCR beta chain was sequenced for a study of CD8 T cells in Susac syndrome. High-throughput TCR beta sequencing covered peripheral CD8+ and CD4+ T cells. Random hexamers were used to reverse transcribe an amount of roughly 0.5 to 1 ug RNA. With immunoSEQ multiplex PCR, TCR beta CDR3 was amplified across 54 Vbeta and 13 Jbeta. TCRdb analysed the immunoSEQ multiplex PCR reads with MiXCR anew, one entry per CDR3 protein. The table lists 130,000 or so distinct CDR3 sequences, 95% to 96% of them singletons. This clonotype occurred once. CDR3 length: 15 residues. The V and J ends lost 2 bases and 5 bases respectively, with 14 bases between them. Germline-derived CDR1 and CDR2 are KGHDR and SFDVKD.

The sequenced sample was CD4+ T cells from PBMCs. The receptor was derived from a human donor with Susac syndrome. V gene TRBV24-1 combines with J gene TRBJ2-5, with a weak D call TRBD1 (6 bases). CDR3 sequence (DNA): TGTGCCACCAGTGATTCAGGGGATGTCGAGGAGACCCAGTACTTC. The encoded protein is CATSDSGDVEETQYF.